Here is one T cell receptor beta chain with its context. The CDR3 totals 17 residues. Germline values: CDR1 MNHNS, CDR2 SASEGT. V shed 0 bases and J shed 3 bases, with 18 bases lying between them. This entry is derived from a study of blood T cell repertoires in COVID-19. Study summary: Acute and convalescent COVID-19 samples came from the United States, Italy and Spain. From T cells, B-cell-depleted T cells, or PBMCs came the material, which was cDNA or gDNA.

In the source study's methods: Estimated nucleated cell counts came from reference gene primer amplification. Data came from immunoSEQ multiplex PCR; TCRdb stores just in-frame clones and leaves some out. The V and J calls and the clone size are those of that table, but D and trimming were determined from the DNA. This sample has roughly 200,000 clones, with 70% to 85% found just once. Sequenced material: peripheral blood. The clonotype comes from a woman aged 80 or older with COVID-19, enrolled during active disease. The genes are TRBV6-1 and TRBJ2-7; tentative D call: TRBD2 (5 bases). The CDR3 sequence: CASSEAAIGQRLYEQYF. In DNA form, the CDR3 reads TGTGCCAGCAGTGAAGCGGCCATTGGCCAGCGGCTCTACGAGCAGTACTTC.